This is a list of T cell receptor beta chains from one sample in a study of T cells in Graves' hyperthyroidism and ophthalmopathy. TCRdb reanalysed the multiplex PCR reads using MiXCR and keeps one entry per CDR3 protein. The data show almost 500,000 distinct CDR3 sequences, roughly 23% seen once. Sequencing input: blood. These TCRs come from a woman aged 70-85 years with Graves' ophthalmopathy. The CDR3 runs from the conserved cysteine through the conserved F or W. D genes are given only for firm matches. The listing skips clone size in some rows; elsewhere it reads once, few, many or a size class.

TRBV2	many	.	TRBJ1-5	TGTGCCAGCAGTGAGGCCCTCGCTAGCAATCAGCCCCAGCATTTT	CASSEALASNQPQHF
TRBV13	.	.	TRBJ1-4	TGTGCCAGCGGACGCCCATATAATGAAAAACTGTTTTTT	CASGRPYNEKLFF
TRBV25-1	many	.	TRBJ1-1	TGTGCCAGCAGTGAATCGGTAGGGGTGGCAGCTTTCTTT	CASSESVGVAAFF
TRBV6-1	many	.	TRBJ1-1	TGTGCCAGCATTTCCCACGGGTACACTGAAGCTTTCTTT	CASISHGYTEAFF
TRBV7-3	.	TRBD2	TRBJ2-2	TGTGCCAGCAGCTCCGGGACTAGTGTCACCGGGGAGCTGTTTTTT	CASSSGTSVTGELFF
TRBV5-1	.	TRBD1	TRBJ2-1	TGCGCCAGCAGCACCGGACAGGGGCCCTACAATGAGCAGTTCTTC	CASSTGQGPYNEQFF
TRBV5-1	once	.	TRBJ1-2	TGCGCCAGCAGCTGGAGGGGAAGGGGCTATGGCTACACCTTC	CASSWRGRGYGYTF
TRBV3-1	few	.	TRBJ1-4	TGTGCCAGCAGCCAAGGCACAGCCTTTAATGAAAAACTGTTTTTT	CASSQGTAFNEKLFF
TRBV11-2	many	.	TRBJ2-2	TGTGCCAGCAGCTTAAAAGCGCCCCGGGGCACCGGGGAGCTGTTTTTT	CASSLKAPRGTGELFF
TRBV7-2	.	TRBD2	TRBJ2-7	TGTGCCAGCAGCCCCCCCGGGGTGGGAGGGTCACCCTACGAGCAGTACTTC	CASSPPGVGGSPYEQYF
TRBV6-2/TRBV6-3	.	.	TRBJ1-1	TGTGCCAGCAGCCTCTCATCCTGGGACACTGAAGCTTTCTTT	CASSLSSWDTEAFF
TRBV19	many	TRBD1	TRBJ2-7	TGTGCCAGCAGAGGGACAGGGAGCTACGAGCAGTACTTC	CASRGTGSYEQYF
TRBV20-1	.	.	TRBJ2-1	TGCAGTGCTAGAGTCGGATTGGGTCTAGCTGGCAATGAGCAGTTCTTC	CSARVGLGLAGNEQFF
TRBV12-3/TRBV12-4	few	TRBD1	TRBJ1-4	TGTGCCAGCAGTCTGGACAGGGGGTATGAAAAACTGTTTTTT	CASSLDRGYEKLFF
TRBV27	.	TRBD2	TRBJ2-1	TGTGCCAGCAGTTTCCGGACTAGCGGGAAGTCTGAGCAGTTCTTC	CASSFRTSGKSEQFF
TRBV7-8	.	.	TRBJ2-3	TGTGCCAGCAGCAGATACTCTTCTAGCACAGATACGCAGTATTTT	CASSRYSSSTDTQYF
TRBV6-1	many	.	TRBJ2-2	TGTGCCAGTCGGATAAACACCGGGGAGCTGTTTTTT	CASRINTGELFF
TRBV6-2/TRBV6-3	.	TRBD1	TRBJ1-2	TGTGCCAGCAAGCAGGGGGGTACCTATGGCTACACCTTC	CASKQGGTYGYTF
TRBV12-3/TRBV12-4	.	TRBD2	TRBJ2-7	TGTGCCAGCGTCTTAGGACTAGCGGGAGGCGAGCAGTACTTC	CASVLGLAGGEQYF
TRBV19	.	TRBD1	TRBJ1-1	TGTGCCAGTAGCCGCCAGGGGGCTAGCACTGAAGCTTTCTTT	CASSRQGASTEAFF